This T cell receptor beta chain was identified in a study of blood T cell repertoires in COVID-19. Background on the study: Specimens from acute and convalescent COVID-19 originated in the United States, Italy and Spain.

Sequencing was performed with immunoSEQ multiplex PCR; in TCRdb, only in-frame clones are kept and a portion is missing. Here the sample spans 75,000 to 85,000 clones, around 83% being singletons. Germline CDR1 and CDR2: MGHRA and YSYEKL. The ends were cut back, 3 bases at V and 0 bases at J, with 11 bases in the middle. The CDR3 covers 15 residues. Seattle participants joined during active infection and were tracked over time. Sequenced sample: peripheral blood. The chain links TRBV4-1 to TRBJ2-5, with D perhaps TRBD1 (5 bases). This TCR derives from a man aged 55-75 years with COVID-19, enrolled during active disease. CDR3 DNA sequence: TGCGCCAGCAGCCACAGGACACCAAACCAAGAGACCCAGTACTTC. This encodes CASSHRTPNQETQYF.